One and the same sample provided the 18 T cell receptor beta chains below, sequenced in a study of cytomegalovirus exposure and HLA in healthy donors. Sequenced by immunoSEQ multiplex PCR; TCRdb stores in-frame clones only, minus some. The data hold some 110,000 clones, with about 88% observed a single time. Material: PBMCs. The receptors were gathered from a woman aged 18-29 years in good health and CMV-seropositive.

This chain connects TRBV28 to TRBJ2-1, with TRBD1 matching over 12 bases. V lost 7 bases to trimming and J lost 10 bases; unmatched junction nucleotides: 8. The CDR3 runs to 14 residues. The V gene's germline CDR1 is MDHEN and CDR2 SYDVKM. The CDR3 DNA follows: TGTGCCAGCAATCCGGGACAGGGGGCAAGAGAGCAGTTCTTC. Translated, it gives CASNPGQGAREQFF.

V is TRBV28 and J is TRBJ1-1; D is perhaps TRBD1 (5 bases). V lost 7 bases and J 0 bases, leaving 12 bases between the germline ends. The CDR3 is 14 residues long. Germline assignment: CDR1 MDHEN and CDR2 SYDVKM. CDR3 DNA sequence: TGTGCCAGCACCTCACAGGATTTGAACACTGAAGCTTTCTTT. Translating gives CASTSQDLNTEAFF.

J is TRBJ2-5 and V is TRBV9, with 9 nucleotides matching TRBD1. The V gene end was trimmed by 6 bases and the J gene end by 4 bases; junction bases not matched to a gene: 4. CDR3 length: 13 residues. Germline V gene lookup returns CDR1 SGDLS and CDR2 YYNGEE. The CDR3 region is CASKGQGLETQYF. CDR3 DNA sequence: TGTGCCAGCAAAGGACAGGGGCTAGAGACCCAGTACTTC. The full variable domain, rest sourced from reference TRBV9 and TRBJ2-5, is DSGVTQTPKHLITATGQRVTLRCSPRSGDLSVYWYQQSLDQGLQFLIQYYNGEERAKGNILERFSAQQFPDLHSELNLSSLELGDSALYFCASKGQGLETQYFGPGTRLLVL.

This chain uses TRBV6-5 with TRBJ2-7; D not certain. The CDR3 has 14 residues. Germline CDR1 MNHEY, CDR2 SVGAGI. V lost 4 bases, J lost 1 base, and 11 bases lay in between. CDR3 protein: CASSSATGSYEQYF. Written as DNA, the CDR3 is TGTGCCAGCAGTTCCGCGACGGGTTCCTACGAGCAGTACTTC.

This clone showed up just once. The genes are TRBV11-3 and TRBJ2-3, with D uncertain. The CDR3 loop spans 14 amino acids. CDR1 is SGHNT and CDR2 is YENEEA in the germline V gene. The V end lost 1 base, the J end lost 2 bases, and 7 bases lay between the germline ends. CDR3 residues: CASSLGAHTDTQYF. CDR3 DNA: TGTGCCAGCAGCTTAGGGGCCCACACAGATACGCAGTATTTT.

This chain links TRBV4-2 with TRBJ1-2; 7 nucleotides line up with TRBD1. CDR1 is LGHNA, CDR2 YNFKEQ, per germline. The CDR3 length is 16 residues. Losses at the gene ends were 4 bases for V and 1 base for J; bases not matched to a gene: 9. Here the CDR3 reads CASSPHLDRVNYGYTF. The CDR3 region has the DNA TGTGCCAGCAGCCCCCACCTAGACAGGGTTAACTATGGCTACACCTTC.

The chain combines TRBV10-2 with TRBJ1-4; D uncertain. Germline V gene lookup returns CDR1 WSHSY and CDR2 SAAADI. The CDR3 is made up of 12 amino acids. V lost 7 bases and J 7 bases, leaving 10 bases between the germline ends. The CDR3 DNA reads TGCGCCAGCATCTCTCCCTCTGAAAAACTGTTTTTT. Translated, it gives CASISPSEKLFF.

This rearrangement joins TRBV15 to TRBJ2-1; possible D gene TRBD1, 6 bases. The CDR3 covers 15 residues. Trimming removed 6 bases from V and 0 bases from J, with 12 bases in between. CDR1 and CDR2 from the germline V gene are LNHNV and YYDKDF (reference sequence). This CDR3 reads CATRGRGSSYNEQFF. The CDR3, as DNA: TGTGCCACCAGAGGTAGGGGGAGCTCCTACAATGAGCAGTTCTTC.

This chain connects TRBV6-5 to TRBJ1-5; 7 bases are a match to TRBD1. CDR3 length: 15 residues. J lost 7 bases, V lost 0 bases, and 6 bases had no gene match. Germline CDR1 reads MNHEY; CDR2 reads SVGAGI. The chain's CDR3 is CASSYSYRGGQPQHF. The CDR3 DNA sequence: TGTGCCAGCAGTTACTCGTACAGGGGCGGGCAGCCCCAGCATTTT.

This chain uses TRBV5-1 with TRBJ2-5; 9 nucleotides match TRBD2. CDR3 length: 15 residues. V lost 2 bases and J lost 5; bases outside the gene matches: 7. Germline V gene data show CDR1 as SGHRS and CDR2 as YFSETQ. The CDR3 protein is CASSFGAGGRETQYF. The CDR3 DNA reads TGCGCCAGCAGCTTTGGCGCGGGGGGGCGGGAGACCCAGTACTTC.

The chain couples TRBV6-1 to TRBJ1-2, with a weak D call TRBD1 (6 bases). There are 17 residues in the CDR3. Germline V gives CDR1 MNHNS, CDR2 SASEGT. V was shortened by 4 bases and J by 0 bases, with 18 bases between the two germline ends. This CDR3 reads CASSATGTHGANYGYTF. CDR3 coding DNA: TGTGCCAGCAGTGCGACAGGTACCCACGGCGCTAACTATGGCTACACCTTC.

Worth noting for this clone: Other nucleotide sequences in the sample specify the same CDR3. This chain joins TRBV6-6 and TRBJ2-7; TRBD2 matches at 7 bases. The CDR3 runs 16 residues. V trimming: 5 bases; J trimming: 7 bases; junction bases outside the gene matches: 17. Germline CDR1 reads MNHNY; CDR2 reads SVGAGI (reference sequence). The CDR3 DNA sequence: TGTGCCAGCAGTCTCACCGGGGCTAGCGGAAGTTCTGAGCAGTACTTC. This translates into CASSLTGASGSSEQYF.

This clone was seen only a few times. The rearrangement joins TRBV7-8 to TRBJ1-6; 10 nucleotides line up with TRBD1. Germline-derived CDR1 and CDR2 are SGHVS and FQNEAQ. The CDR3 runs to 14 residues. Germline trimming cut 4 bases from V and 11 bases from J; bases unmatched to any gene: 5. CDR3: CASSSEGQGTPLHF. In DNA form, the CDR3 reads TGTGCCAGCAGCTCGGAGGGACAGGGGACACCCCTCCACTTT.

CDR3 coding DNA: TGTGCCAGCAGTGACCAGACAGGGTTCTCCTACGAGCAGTACTTC. Its protein is CASSDQTGFSYEQYF. The rearrangement joins TRBV6-1 to TRBJ2-7; 7 bases are shared with TRBD1. The trim removed 3 bases at V and 0 bases at J, leaving 5 bases unmatched. Germline-derived CDR1 and CDR2 are MNHNS and SASEGT. This CDR3 region has 15 residues.

The CDR3: CASSQGTSGGTSTDTQYF. In DNA form, the CDR3 reads TGTGCCAGCAGCCAAGGGACTAGCGGGGGGACTAGCACAGATACGCAGTATTTT. The chain uses TRBV5-4 and TRBJ2-3; 15 bases line up with TRBD2. Germline V gives CDR1 SGHNT, CDR2 YYREEE (reference sequence). V shed 4 bases, J shed 0 bases, and the junction held 6 bases outside the gene matches. The CDR3 is made up of 18 amino acids.

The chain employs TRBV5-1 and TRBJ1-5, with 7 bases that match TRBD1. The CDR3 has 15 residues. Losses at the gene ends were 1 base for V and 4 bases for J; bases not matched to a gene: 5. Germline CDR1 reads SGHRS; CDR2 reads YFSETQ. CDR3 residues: CASSLTGDRNQPQHF. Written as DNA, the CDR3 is TGCGCCAGCAGCTTGACAGGGGATCGGAATCAGCCCCAGCATTTT.

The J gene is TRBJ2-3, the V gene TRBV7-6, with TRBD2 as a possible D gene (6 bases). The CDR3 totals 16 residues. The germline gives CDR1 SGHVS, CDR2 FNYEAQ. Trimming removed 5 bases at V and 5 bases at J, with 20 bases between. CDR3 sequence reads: CASSPRLGRRGDTQYF. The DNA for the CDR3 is TGTGCCAGCAGCCCCCGACTAGGTCGTCGGGGAGATACGCAGTATTTT.

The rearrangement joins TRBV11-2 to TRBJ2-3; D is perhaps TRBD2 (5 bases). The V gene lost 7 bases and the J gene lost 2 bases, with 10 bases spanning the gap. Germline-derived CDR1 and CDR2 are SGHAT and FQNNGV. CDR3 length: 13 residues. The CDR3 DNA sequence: TGTGCCAGCAACCAGGAGGTCACAGATACGCAGTATTTT. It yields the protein CASNQEVTDTQYF.